A single sample gave rise to the 29 T cell receptor beta chains below, sequenced in a study of blood T cell repertoires in COVID-19. The method was immunoSEQ multiplex PCR; TCRdb's version includes in-frame clones alone and lacks a portion of them. The sample lists about 100,000 clones, less than 90% occurring once. Sequencing was carried out using peripheral blood. The origin of the receptors is a man aged 55-75 years with acute or convalescent COVID-19.

This sequence joins TRBV5-4 and TRBJ2-7; 8 bases align to TRBD1. V lost 2 bases, J lost 3 bases, and 4 bases stayed unmatched. Looked up from germline, CDR1 is SGHNT and CDR2 is YYREEE (reference sequence). This CDR3 has 14 residues. The CDR3 DNA sequence: TGTGCCAGCAGCTTTGGGACAGGACGCTACGAGCAGTACTTC. Its protein is CASSFGTGRYEQYF. Variable domain in full (rest from reference TRBV5-4 and TRBJ2-7): ETGVTQSPTHLIKTRGQQVTLRCSSQSGHNTVSWYQQALGQGPQFIFQYYREEENGRGNFPPRFSGLQFPNYSSELNVNALELDDSALYLCASSFGTGRYEQYFGPGTRLTVT.

The chain couples TRBV11-2 to TRBJ1-1, with D unclear. Looked up from germline, CDR1 is SGHAT and CDR2 is FQNNGV. The CDR3 runs to 13 residues. V was clipped by 2 bases and J by 1 base, with 5 bases between them. This CDR3 is CASSLRSNTEAFF. The CDR3 DNA reads TGTGCCAGCAGCTTACGGTCGAACACTGAAGCTTTCTTT.

V and J are TRBV2 and TRBJ2-7, with D hard to call. The length of the CDR3 is 16 residues. Germline CDR1 reads SNHLY; CDR2 reads FYNNEI. Trimming took off 2 bases at V and 9 bases at J, with 23 bases between the two ends. The CDR3 DNA sequence: TGTGCCAGCAGTGAAACCAGACGGCCGTATCTATCGGGGCAGTACTTC. Translated: CASSETRRPYLSGQYF. The full variable domain, its missing parts supplied by reference TRBV2 and TRBJ2-7, is EPEVTQTPSHQVTQMGQEVILRCVPISNHLYFYWYRQILGQKVEFLVSFYNNEISEKSEIFDDQFSVERPDGSNFTLKIRSTKLEDSAMYFCASSETRRPYLSGQYFGPGTRLTVT.

The chain carries TRBV19 and TRBJ1-3, with 10 nucleotides matching TRBD1. From germline, CDR1 is LNHDA and CDR2 SQIVND (reference sequence). With V trimmed by 5 bases and J by 2 bases, 3 bases remained unmatched. The CDR3 consists of 15 residues. CDR3: CASSRDRGTGNTIYF. The DNA for the CDR3 is TGTGCCAGTAGTCGGGACAGGGGAACTGGAAACACCATATATTTT. Using reference TRBV19 and TRBJ1-3 for the parts outside the CDR3, the full variable domain is DGGITQSPKYLFRKEGQNVTLSCEQNLNHDAMYWYRQDPGQGLRLIYYSQIVNDFQKGDIAEGYSVSREKKESFPLTVTSAQKNPTAFYLCASSRDRGTGNTIYFGEGSWLTVV.

CDR3: CASSLRRSNQPQHF. In DNA form, the CDR3 reads TGTGCCAGCAGTTTAAGGAGAAGCAATCAGCCCCAGCATTTT. This sequence joins TRBV27 and TRBJ1-5; D is undetermined. Germline V gene sequence: CDR1 MNHEY, CDR2 SMNVEV (reference sequence). Between the trimmed V and J ends, which lost 2 bases and 1 base, there was a span of 6 bases. This CDR3 is built from 14 residues.

This chain connects TRBV6-6 to TRBJ1-4, with TRBD1 identical over 10 bases. V lost 8 bases and J lost 2; bases outside the gene matches: 5. The germline V gene encodes CDR1 MNHNY and CDR2 SVGAGI (reference sequence). This CDR3 is built from 15 residues. CDR3 amino acids: CASVGTGDTNEKLFF. As DNA, the CDR3 is TGTGCCAGCGTAGGGACAGGGGATACTAATGAAAAACTGTTTTTT.

This clone occurred once. The chain carries TRBV7-2 and TRBJ2-3; 12 nucleotides line up with TRBD2. The junction had 5 bases not matched to a gene; V was cut back by 0 bases and J by 4 bases. Germline V gives CDR1 SGHTA, CDR2 FQGNSA. The CDR3 totals 17 residues. The CDR3, as DNA: TGTGCCAGCAGCTTAGCCTCTAGCGGGGGGGTTTCAGATACGCAGTATTTT. This encodes CASSLASSGGVSDTQYF. The entire variable domain, with the rest obtained from reference TRBV7-2 and TRBJ2-3, is as follows: GAGVSQSPSNKVTEKGKDVELRCDPISGHTALYWYRQSLGQGLEFLIYFQGNSAPDKSGLPSDRFSAERTGGSVSTLTIQRTQQEDSAVYLCASSLASSGGVSDTQYFGPGTRLTVL.

The CDR3 sequence: CASSPKLDQPQHF. The CDR3 DNA reads TGCGCCAGCAGCCCAAAACTCGATCAGCCCCAGCATTTT. V and J are TRBV4-3 and TRBJ1-5, with D unclear. CDR1 and CDR2 from the germline V gene are LGHNA and YSLEER. V dropped 4 bases and J dropped 5 bases, with 9 bases sitting between them. This CDR3 comprises 13 residues.

The genes are TRBV29-1 and TRBJ2-5; 7 positions agree with TRBD1. This CDR3 is built from 13 residues. Germline V lookup: CDR1 SQVTM, CDR2 ANQGSEA. The V and J ends lost 6 bases and 4 bases, in that order; junction bases with no gene match: 8. CDR3 amino acids: CSVTGVIGETQYF. CDR3 sequence (DNA): TGCAGCGTCACAGGGGTGATAGGAGAGACCCAGTACTTC.

This chain connects TRBV5-8 to TRBJ1-5; D unclear. The CDR3 runs 15 residues. Germline CDR1 is SGHTS and CDR2 is YDEGEE. The V and J ends lost 1 base and 2 bases respectively, with 10 bases between them. The CDR3 bases are TGTGCCAGCAGCTTGTATTGGAGAGGCAATCAGCCCCAGCATTTT. This encodes CASSLYWRGNQPQHF.

The chain combines TRBV5-1 with TRBJ1-4; 10 positions agree with TRBD1. This CDR3 is 15 amino acids long. Germline CDR1 reads SGHRS; CDR2 reads YFSETQ. Unmatched junction bases numbered 10, after V lost 6 bases and J lost 8 bases. The CDR3: CASTPGDRGSEKLFF. The DNA for the CDR3 is TGCGCCAGCACCCCCGGGGACAGGGGTAGCGAAAAACTGTTTTTT.

This chain links TRBV6-5 with TRBJ2-2, with a tentative D call TRBD2 (5 bases). V gave up 5 bases and J gave up 1 base, with 8 bases separating them. The CDR3 covers 14 residues. Germline CDR1 reads MNHEY; CDR2 reads SVGAGI. CDR3 residues: CASSRGGNTGELFF. CDR3 nucleotides: TGTGCCAGCAGTCGAGGAGGGAACACCGGGGAGCTGTTTTTT.

The chain couples TRBV25-1 to TRBJ2-1; TRBD2 matches at 15 bases. Trimming took 7 bases from V and 9 from J; bases not matched to a gene: 7. Germline V gives CDR1 MGHDK, CDR2 SYGVNS. The CDR3 covers 15 residues. CDR3 coding DNA: TGTGCCAGCACAGAGGGACTAGCGGGAGGTATTGAGCAGTTCTTC. Translation gives CASTEGLAGGIEQFF.

This clone was counted a single time. V is TRBV5-1 and J is TRBJ1-4; no reliable D call. With 5 bases removed from V and 0 bases from J, the gap between germline ends came to 11 bases. There are 15 residues in the CDR3. Germline V gives CDR1 SGHRS, CDR2 YFSETQ. CDR3 sequence reads: CASRRNLATNEKLFF. CDR3 nucleotide sequence: TGCGCCAGCAGGAGGAACCTTGCAACTAATGAAAAACTGTTTTTT.

The chain links TRBV30 to TRBJ2-5, with 8 bases fitting TRBD2. There are 14 residues in the CDR3. V lost 5 bases to trimming and J lost 7 bases; unmatched junction nucleotides: 12. Germline V CDR1 and CDR2: GTSNPN, SVGIG (reference sequence). CDR3 sequence reads: CAWDVLAGTGTQYF. The CDR3 DNA follows: TGTGCCTGGGACGTCCTAGCGGGCACGGGGACCCAGTACTTC.

This chain joins TRBV6-5 and TRBJ1-4; the D gene is possibly TRBD1 (5 bases). Germline CDR1 is MNHEY and CDR2 is SVGAGI. There are 16 residues in the CDR3. Deletions cut 0 bases from V and 8 bases from J, with 16 bases between. Here the CDR3 DNA reads TGTGCCAGCAGTTACTCTGTTGGGCAGGGTGGCGAAAAACTGTTTTTT. Its protein is CASSYSVGQGGEKLFF.

The chain combines TRBV6-6 with TRBJ2-2; 7 bases agree with TRBD2. The length of the CDR3 is 14 residues. Losses at the gene ends were 7 bases for V and 4 bases for J; bases not matched to a gene: 6. Per germline, CDR1 MNHNY and CDR2 SVGAGI (reference sequence). The CDR3 DNA reads TGTGCCAGCATCCTAGCGGCGACCACCGGGGAGCTGTTTTTT. This sequence encodes CASILAATTGELFF.

The chain links TRBV10-3 to TRBJ2-2; D is uncertain. Germline V gene data show CDR1 as ENHRY and CDR2 as SYGVKD. This CDR3 region has 15 residues. Trimming took 3 bases from V and 3 from J, leaving 11 bases between them. CDR3 sequence: CAISDDTAYTGELFF. CDR3 nucleotide sequence: TGTGCCATCAGTGACGACACGGCCTACACCGGGGAGCTGTTTTTT.

The chain employs TRBV7-6 and TRBJ2-1; the match to TRBD2 covers 10 bases. This CDR3 has 13 amino acids. V lost 5 bases, J lost 15 bases, and 10 bases stayed unmatched. Germline loops: CDR1 SGHVS, CDR2 FNYEAQ. CDR3 amino acids: CASSRALAGEGFF. The CDR3 DNA reads as TGTGCCAGCAGCCGCGCTCTAGCGGGAGAGGGGTTCTTC.

V gene TRBV7-9 combines with J gene TRBJ2-3, with 11 bases aligning to TRBD2. This CDR3 region has 16 residues. V trimming: 5 bases; J trimming: 0 bases; junction bases outside the gene matches: 4. Germline V gives CDR1 SEHNR, CDR2 FQNEAQ (reference sequence). CDR3 sequence: CASSPRTSGSTDTQYF. The CDR3 DNA follows: TGTGCCAGCAGCCCTCGGACTAGCGGGAGCACAGATACGCAGTATTTT.

V and J are TRBV2 and TRBJ1-1; D may be TRBD1 (6 bases). In germline, CDR1 is SNHLY, CDR2 FYNNEI. V lost 6 bases, J lost 3 bases, and 14 bases lay in between. The CDR3 sequence is 14 residues long. In nucleotides, the CDR3 is TGTGCCAGCAGACAGGGTAGGGGTTACACTGAAGCTTTCTTT. Residues: CASRQGRGYTEAFF.

The V call is TRBV3-1 (or the pseudogene TRBV3-2), the J call TRBJ1-5; TRBD1 might be the D (5 bases). CDR3 size: 14 residues. Germline CDR1 reads LGHDT; CDR2 reads YNNKEL (reference sequence). The V end lost 1 base, the J end lost 7 bases, and 11 bases lay between the germline ends. The DNA of the CDR3 is TGTGCCAGCAGCCAAGGGCAGGGTGTGCAGCCCCAGCATTTT. This translates into CASSQGQGVQPQHF.

This clone was detected a few times. V and J are TRBV7-8 and TRBJ1-1; D perhaps matches TRBD1 (5 bases). The CDR3 has 14 amino acids. Trimming shortened V by 0 bases and J by 6 bases, and 11 bases separated the two germline ends. Germline-derived CDR1 and CDR2 are SGHVS and FQNEAQ. In DNA form, the CDR3 reads TGTGCCAGCAGCTTAGCGGTAACAGGCGCTGAAGCTTTCTTT. Amino acid sequence: CASSLAVTGAEAFF.

This clone was seen only once. For the CDR3, the DNA is TGCGCCAGCAGCCGAAGACAGGACCCAACCGAGCAGTACTTC. It yields the protein CASSRRQDPTEQYF. This chain links TRBV5-1 with TRBJ2-7, with D maybe TRBD1 (6 bases). This CDR3 contains 14 residues. Germline V CDR1 and CDR2: SGHRS, YFSETQ. The V end lost 4 bases, the J end lost 6 bases, and 17 bases lay between the germline ends.

The CDR3 protein is CASSPSSKAGVSNEQFF. CDR3 bases: TGTGCCAGCTCACCATCATCCAAAGCGGGAGTGTCTAATGAGCAGTTCTTC. The gene calls are TRBV18 and TRBJ2-1, with TRBD2 matching over 8 bases. The germline V gene has CDR1 KGHSH and CDR2 LQKENI. The CDR3 contains 17 residues. V lost 2 bases, J lost 7 bases, and 13 bases stayed unmatched. Based on the CDR3 plus reference TRBV18 and TRBJ2-1, the full variable domain is NAGVMQNPRHLVRRRGQEARLRCSPMKGHSHVYWYRQLPEEGLKFMVYLQKENIIDESGMPKERFSAEFPKEGPSILRIQQVVRGDSAAYFCASSPSSKAGVSNEQFFGPGTRLTVL.

This sequence joins TRBV19 and TRBJ1-1; D possibly corresponds to TRBD1 (5 bases). The CDR3 is 13 amino acids. With 3 bases removed from V and 4 bases from J, the gap between germline ends came to 9 bases. CDR1 and CDR2 from the germline V gene are LNHDA and SQIVND (reference sequence). DNA for the CDR3: TGTGCCAGTAGTATGATTGGGGCCACTGAAGCTTTCTTT. The encoded protein is CASSMIGATEAFF.

V usage is TRBV9 and J usage is TRBJ2-2; perhaps TRBD2 as D (6 bases). The germline V gene encodes CDR1 SGDLS and CDR2 YYNGEE. With 0 bases removed from V and 1 base from J, the gap between germline ends came to 10 bases. This CDR3 has 16 amino acids. The CDR3 loop reads CASSVGGLKNTGELFF. The CDR3 DNA sequence: TGTGCCAGCAGCGTAGGGGGACTCAAGAACACCGGGGAGCTGTTTTTT.

V usage is TRBV6-4 and J usage is TRBJ2-4; unclear D gene. Germline V gene sequence: CDR1 MRHNA, CDR2 SNTAGT. V lost 10 bases, J lost 0 bases, and 22 bases lay in between. This CDR3 contains 17 residues. The CDR3 DNA reads as TGTGCCACAGCGCCCGTCCAGATAATTTTAGCCAAAAACATTCAGTACTTC. Translating gives CATAPVQIILAKNIQYF.

The V call is TRBV30, the J call TRBJ1-4; D may be TRBD1 (5 bases). CDR3 size: 14 residues. The germline V and J ends were trimmed by 1 base and 5 bases, with 11 bases remaining between them. Germline V gene sequence: CDR1 GTSNPN, CDR2 SVGIG (reference sequence). CDR3 bases: TGTGCCTGGAGTGGCGGGACGGAGAATGAAAAACTGTTTTTT. Translating gives CAWSGGTENEKLFF.